Listed below are T cell receptor beta chains from one sample, sequenced in a study of OX40 agonist ivuxolimab in advanced cancers. Assay used: immunoSEQ multiplex PCR; TCRdb lists only in-frame clones, some missing. The sample carries roughly 63,000 clones, roughly 87% recorded once. The specimen comprised CD4+ or CD8+ T cells sorted from blood, sampled in a trial of the OX40 agonist ivuxolimab. The receptor set was obtained from an adult with an advanced solid tumor such as melanoma, head and neck, liver or kidney cancer. Both conserved end residues are part of each CDR3. Each record gives: V gene, clone size, D gene, J gene, CDR3 protein, CDR3 DNA. The D gene is left open where the match is weak. Not every row has a clone size; where given, it reads once, few, many or a size class.

>TRBV15|NA|NA|TRBJ2-1
CATSRRLGSYNEQFF
TGTGCCACCAGCAGAAGATTGGGGTCCTACAATGAGCAGTTCTTC
>TRBV7-6|NA|NA|TRBJ1-3
CASSLGGPPGNTIYF
TGTGCCAGCAGCTTAGGGGGACCCCCTGGAAACACCATATATTTT
>TRBV12-5|once|NA|TRBJ2-3
CASGRGDIGSTDTQYF
TGTGCTAGTGGCAGAGGAGACATCGGTAGCACAGATACGCAGTATTTT
>TRBV28|NA|NA|TRBJ2-6
CASIDRPGANVLTF
TGTGCCAGCATCGACAGGCCTGGGGCCAACGTCCTGACTTTC
>TRBV5-8|NA|TRBD2|TRBJ2-1
CASTRSGSSYNEQFF
TGTGCCAGCACCCGAAGCGGGAGCTCCTACAATGAGCAGTTCTTC
>TRBV5-1|NA|TRBD2|TRBJ2-2
CASSLSSGGAQTGELFF
TGCGCCAGCAGCTTATCTAGCGGGGGGGCGCAAACCGGGGAGCTGTTTTTT
>TRBV5-5|NA|TRBD1|TRBJ2-5
CAGQGAGETQYF
TGTGCCGGACAGGGGGCGGGCGAGACCCAGTACTTC
>TRBV11-3|NA|TRBD2|TRBJ2-3
CASSLGTSGGGTDTQYF
TGTGCCAGCAGCTTGGGGACTAGCGGGGGGGGCACAGATACGCAGTATTTT
>TRBV6-5|NA|NA|TRBJ1-5
CASTRDPYSNQPQHF
TGTGCCAGCACCCGGGACCCCTATAGCAATCAGCCCCAGCATTTT
>TRBV9|NA|NA|TRBJ2-7
CASSVAAGQVPPSEQYF
TGTGCCAGCAGCGTAGCAGCGGGACAGGTACCACCGTCCGAGCAGTACTTC
>TRBV6-5|NA|TRBD1|TRBJ1-5
CASSVQGAGNQPQHF
TGTGCCAGCAGTGTTCAGGGGGCTGGGAATCAGCCCCAGCATTTT
>TRBV9|NA|NA|TRBJ2-1
CASSERSAGSYNEQFF
TGTGCCAGCAGCGAGCGTTCGGCAGGCTCCTACAATGAGCAGTTCTTC
>TRBV7-2|NA|NA|TRBJ2-1
CASSLAGRNEQFF
TGTGCCAGCAGCCTCGCTGGCCGCAATGAGCAGTTCTTC
>TRBV7-2|NA|NA|TRBJ2-2
CASRSPQGFTGELFF
TGTGCCAGCAGAAGTCCTCAGGGGTTCACCGGGGAGCTGTTTTTT